These 6 T cell receptor beta chains originate from one sample sequenced in a study of neurological immune-mediated disorders. TCRdb re-analysed the 5' RACE reads in MiXCR, keeping a single row per CDR3 protein. The sample holds 65,000 to 70,000 distinct CDR3 sequences, less than 4% seen once. Input material: PBMCs. Receptors were obtained from a man between 25 and 39 years old with multiple sclerosis.

This chain links TRBV20-1 with TRBJ2-3; a possible D gene is TRBD2 (6 bases). Germline loops: CDR1 DFQATT, CDR2 SNEGSKA (reference sequence). Trimming removed 6 bases from V and 4 bases from J, with 17 bases in between. The CDR3 loop spans 14 amino acids. CDR3 DNA sequence: TGCAGTGCCAAGGACTACATAAAAGCAGATACGCAGTATTTT. It translates to CSAKDYIKADTQYF.

V gene TRBV20-1 combines with J gene TRBJ2-5; tentative D call: TRBD2 (6 bases). With 2 bases removed from V and 0 bases from J, the gap between germline ends came to 16 bases. CDR1 is DFQATT and CDR2 is SNEGSKA in the germline V gene (reference sequence). The CDR3 is 16 residues long. The CDR3 region is CSARPMTRLYQETQYF. The CDR3 DNA sequence: TGCAGTGCTAGACCCATGACTAGATTGTACCAAGAGACCCAGTACTTC.

This clonotype was recorded at least ten times. The chain links TRBV5-1 to TRBJ1-1, with 9 bases lining up with TRBD1. The junction had 8 bases not matched to a gene; V was cut back by 4 bases and J by 4 bases. Germline V lookup: CDR1 SGHRS, CDR2 YFSETQ. This CDR3 comprises 15 residues. For the CDR3, the DNA is TGCGCCAGCAGCCTACAGGGGGCGCTTAGCACTGAAGCTTTCTTT. This translates into CASSLQGALSTEAFF.

This clonotype has ten or more counts. The rearrangement links TRBV6-6 to TRBJ1-5, with TRBD1 matching over 9 bases. Unmatched junction bases numbered 2, after V lost 7 bases and J lost 4 bases. Germline CDR1 and CDR2: MNHNY and SVGAGI (reference sequence). CDR3 length equals 13 residues. The DNA for the CDR3 is TGTGCCAGCACCGACAGGGGGAATCAGCCCCAGCATTTT. It specifies CASTDRGNQPQHF.

This clonotype was counted ten times or more. The CDR3 bases are TGTGCCAGCAGCTTCCCCGGGACAGCACAAGAGACCCAGTACTTC. Residues: CASSFPGTAQETQYF. This chain connects TRBV7-9 to TRBJ2-5, with TRBD1 matching 7 bases. The ends lost 3 bases at V and 2 bases at J; junction bases unmatched: 6. The CDR3 is 15 residues long. Germline V gives CDR1 SEHNR, CDR2 FQNEAQ (reference sequence).

This clonotype has at least ten counts. CDR3 protein: CASSPGTSVREQFF. The CDR3 nucleotides are TGTGCCAGCAGCCCCGGGACTAGCGTCCGTGAGCAGTTCTTC. This chain links TRBV7-2 with TRBJ2-1; 10 bases are shared with TRBD2. This CDR3 comprises 14 residues. From germline, CDR1 is SGHTA and CDR2 FQGNSA. With V trimmed by 5 bases and J by 9 bases, 7 bases remained unmatched. The whole variable domain, remainder taken from reference TRBV7-2 and TRBJ2-1, is GAGVSQSPSNKVTEKGKDVELRCDPISGHTALYWYRQSLGQGLEFLIYFQGNSAPDKSGLPSDRFSAERTGGSVSTLTIQRTQQEDSAVYLCASSPGTSVREQFFGPGTRLTVL.